This T cell receptor beta chain was recovered during a study of post-analysis software for immune sequencing data. About the study: Several disease courses (relapsing-remitting, secondary progressive and progressive-relapsing) of multiple sclerosis were included. General observations from the study: The five TRBV segments detected at higher frequency in patients than in controls included TRBV5-6, TRBV5-1 and TRBV20-1. Under F measure analysis, samples from one preparation batch co-clustered strongly.

Trimming took 5 bases from V and 7 from J; bases not matched to a gene: 13. The germline V gene encodes CDR1 SQVTM and CDR2 ANQGSEA. The CDR3 is 15 amino acids. The authors incorporated unique molecular identifiers into the TCR beta cDNA libraries. MiXCR, run by TCRdb on the PCR reads, gives a single entry per CDR3 protein. The table lists 650,000 to 850,000 distinct CDR3 sequences, roughly 50% of them singletons. A few counts support this clonotype. The antigen is not known. The specimen sequenced was blood. The chain employs TRBV29-1 and TRBJ2-1; 8 bases match TRBD1. This TCR was sampled from a girl aged 10 to 17 with multiple sclerosis. DNA of the CDR3: TGCAGCGTTTCCCAGGGGGCGGACTGGGGGAATGAGCAGTTCTTC. Protein product: CSVSQGADWGNEQFF.